This T cell receptor (beta chain) comes out of a study of blood T cell repertoires in COVID-19. For the study at large: Some COVID-19 samples were acute and others convalescent; all came from the United States, Italy and Spain. Nucleic acid was either cDNA or gDNA, and it came from T cells, B-cell-depleted T cells, or PBMCs.

V was clipped by 7 bases and J by 5 bases; unmatched bases: 6. This CDR3 comprises 14 residues. Per germline, CDR1 SEHNR and CDR2 FQNEAQ (reference sequence). Original handling: Reference gene primers were amplified, and this amplification served to estimate nucleated cell counts. The method was immunoSEQ multiplex PCR; TCRdb's version includes in-frame clones alone and lacks a portion of them. For V, J and clone size, that table is used; D and trimming come from the DNA. The repertoire holds almost 400,000 clones, roughly 86% seen once, with about 2.3% in the top ten. The sequence was collected from a woman aged 60 to 75 with COVID-19, enrolled during active disease. The V and J genes are TRBV7-9 and TRBJ1-2; 11 nucleotides match TRBD1. Input material: peripheral blood. The CDR3 sequence is CASNVGQGAYGYTF. The CDR3 bases are TGTGCCAGCAACGTCGGACAGGGGGCGTATGGCTACACCTTC.